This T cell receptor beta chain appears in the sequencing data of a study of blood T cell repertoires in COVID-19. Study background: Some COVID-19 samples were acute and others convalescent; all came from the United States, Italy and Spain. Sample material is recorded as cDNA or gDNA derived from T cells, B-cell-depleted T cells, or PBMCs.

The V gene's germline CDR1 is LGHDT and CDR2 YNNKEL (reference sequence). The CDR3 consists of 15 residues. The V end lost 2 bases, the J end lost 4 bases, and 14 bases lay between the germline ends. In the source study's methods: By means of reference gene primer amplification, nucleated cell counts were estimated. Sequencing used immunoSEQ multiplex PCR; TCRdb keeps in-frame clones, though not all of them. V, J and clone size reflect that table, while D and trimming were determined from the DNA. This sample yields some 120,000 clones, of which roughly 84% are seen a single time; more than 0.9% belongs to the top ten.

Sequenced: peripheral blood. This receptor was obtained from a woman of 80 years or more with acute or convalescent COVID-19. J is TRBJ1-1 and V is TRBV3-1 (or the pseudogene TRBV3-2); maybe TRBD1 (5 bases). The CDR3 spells CASSQLLGGPTEAFF. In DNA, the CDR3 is TGTGCCAGCAGCCAACTGCTGGGGGGACCCACTGAAGCTTTCTTT.